The TCR beta chain under discussion was sequenced for a study of T cells in Graves' hyperthyroidism and ophthalmopathy. The CDR3 regions of TCR beta were amplified from RNA transcripts. HTBI primers drove first-round RT-PCR of the TCR CDR3. From the multiplex PCR reads, TCRdb called clonotypes with MiXCR, one entry per CDR3 protein. The profile covers 300,000 to 400,000 distinct CDR3 sequences, with roughly a fifth appearing a single time and less than 65% taken by the ten largest. V dropped 1 base and J dropped 1 base, with 10 bases sitting between them. Germline CDR1 and CDR2: SNHLY and FYNNEI. The CDR3 contains 15 residues.

The receptor's source is a woman aged 45-60 years with Graves' hyperthyroidism. The sequencing sample was made of blood. V gene TRBV2 combines with J gene TRBJ1-1; TRBD1 is a possible D gene (5 bases). CDR3 in DNA: TGTGCCAGCAGTGAAGGGGGCCACTCGAACACTGAAGCTTTCTTT. The encoded protein is CASSEGGHSNTEAFF.